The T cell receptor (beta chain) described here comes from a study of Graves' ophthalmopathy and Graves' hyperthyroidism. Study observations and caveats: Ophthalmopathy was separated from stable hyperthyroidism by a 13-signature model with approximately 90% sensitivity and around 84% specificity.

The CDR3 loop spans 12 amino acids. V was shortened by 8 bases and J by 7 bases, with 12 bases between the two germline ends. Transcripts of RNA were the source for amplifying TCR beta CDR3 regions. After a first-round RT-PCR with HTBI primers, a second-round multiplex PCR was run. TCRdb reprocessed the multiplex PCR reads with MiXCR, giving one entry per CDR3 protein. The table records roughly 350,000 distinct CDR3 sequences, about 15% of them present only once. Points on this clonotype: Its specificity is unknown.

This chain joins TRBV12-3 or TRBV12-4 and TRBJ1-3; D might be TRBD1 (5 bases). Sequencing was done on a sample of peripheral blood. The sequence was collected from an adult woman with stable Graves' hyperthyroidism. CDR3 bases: TGTGCCAGCTCAGGGATTCCGAACACCATATATTTT. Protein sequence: CASSGIPNTIYF.